The 28 T cell receptor beta chains given below trace back to one sample, sequenced in a study of cytomegalovirus exposure and HLA in healthy donors. In the PCR, 60 Vbeta and 13 Jbeta primers were used. Sequencing used immunoSEQ multiplex PCR; TCRdb keeps in-frame clones, though not all of them. The sample shows 160,000 or so clones, around 69% of them seen only once. Sequenced input: PBMCs. Source of these receptors: a woman in her thirties in good health and CMV-seronegative.

The chain couples TRBV28 to TRBJ1-5, with D possibly being TRBD1 (6 bases). This CDR3 contains 18 residues. V was clipped by 5 bases and J by 0 bases, with 20 bases between them. Germline lookup yields CDR1 MDHEN and CDR2 SYDVKM. The CDR3 loop is CASSLIRGGGYSNQPQHF. The CDR3, as DNA: TGTGCCAGCAGTCTAATACGCGGGGGCGGGTATAGCAATCAGCCCCAGCATTTT. Together with reference TRBV28 and TRBJ1-5, the CDR3 gives the full variable domain: DVKVTQSSRYLVKRTGEKVFLECVQDMDHENMFWYRQDPGLGLRLIYFSYDVKMKEKGDIPEGYSVSREKKERFSLILESASTNQTSMYLCASSLIRGGGYSNQPQHFGDGTRLSIL.

CDR3 loop: CATWTSGLADTQYF. The CDR3 region has the DNA TGTGCCACCTGGACTAGCGGGTTGGCAGATACGCAGTATTTT. V gene TRBV28 combines with J gene TRBJ2-3; 11 bases match TRBD2. The CDR3 covers 14 residues. From germline, CDR1 is MDHEN and CDR2 SYDVKM. The junction had 7 bases not matched to a gene; V was cut back by 10 bases and J by 4 bases.

V is TRBV4-3 and J is TRBJ1-1; D ambiguous. The germline gives CDR1 LGHNA, CDR2 YSLEER. This CDR3 comprises 15 residues. V was shortened by 1 base and J by 4 bases, with 13 bases between the two germline ends. Here the CDR3 reads CASSQVGYSTTEAFF. The CDR3 region has the DNA TGCGCCAGCAGCCAAGTAGGTTACAGCACCACTGAAGCTTTCTTT.

The rearrangement joins TRBV7-3 to TRBJ2-2, with 12 nucleotides matching TRBD2. Germline V gene sequence: CDR1 SGHTA, CDR2 FQGTGA. V dropped 5 bases and J dropped 3; count of bases not matched to a gene: 22. The CDR3 extends over 22 amino acids. The DNA for the CDR3 is TGTGCCAGCAGCGCCTTCCAAATCCCCCGGCTAGCGGGAGGGCCTGACACCGGGGAGCTGTTTTTT. Protein: CASSAFQIPRLAGGPDTGELFF.

This chain joins TRBV7-2 and TRBJ2-7; TRBD2 matches at 10 bases. Germline lookup yields CDR1 SGHTA and CDR2 FQGNSA. Trimming removed 5 bases from V and 2 bases from J; junction bases left unmatched: 3. The CDR3 covers 14 residues. The CDR3 is CASSQSGGAYEQYF. The DNA for the CDR3 is TGTGCCAGCAGCCAAAGCGGGGGGGCCTACGAGCAGTACTTC.

This clone has just one count. The V gene is TRBV28, the J gene TRBJ2-3, with TRBD2 matching over 8 bases. The CDR3 extends over 16 amino acids. Looked up from germline, CDR1 is MDHEN and CDR2 is SYDVKM. The junction had 14 bases not matched to a gene; V was cut back by 6 bases and J by 6 bases. This CDR3 reads CASRPVSGGPIDTQYF. CDR3 DNA: TGTGCCAGCAGACCAGTCTCGGGAGGGCCTATTGATACGCAGTATTTT. The entire variable domain, with the rest obtained from reference TRBV28 and TRBJ2-3, is as follows: DVKVTQSSRYLVKRTGEKVFLECVQDMDHENMFWYRQDPGLGLRLIYFSYDVKMKEKGDIPEGYSVSREKKERFSLILESASTNQTSMYLCASRPVSGGPIDTQYFGPGTRLTVL.

V and J are TRBV4-3 and TRBJ2-1, with TRBD2 matching 8 bases. CDR1 and CDR2 from the germline V gene are LGHNA and YSLEER. Unmatched junction bases numbered 10, after V lost 3 bases and J lost 0 bases. There are 18 residues in the CDR3. The CDR3 loop reads CASSQGWASGRSYNEQFF. Here the CDR3 DNA reads TGCGCCAGCAGCCAGGGTTGGGCTAGCGGGCGCTCCTACAATGAGCAGTTCTTC.

The V call is TRBV19, the J call TRBJ2-7, with D perhaps TRBD1 (6 bases). The CDR3 contains 14 residues. V was trimmed by 1 base and J by 1 base, leaving 8 bases between them. CDR1 and CDR2 from the germline V gene are LNHDA and SQIVND (reference sequence). The CDR3 region is CASSIAGTSYEQYF. The CDR3 bases are TGTGCCAGTAGTATAGCCGGGACATCCTACGAGCAGTACTTC.

J is TRBJ1-5 and V is TRBV28; TRBD1 agrees at 7 bases. The V gene's germline CDR1 is MDHEN and CDR2 SYDVKM. V was clipped by 7 bases and J by 5 bases; unmatched bases: 20. The CDR3 extends over 18 amino acids. In DNA, the CDR3 is TGTGCCAGCACCCCTCCGGCGGGGGGACAGACGGAGGATCAGCCCCAGCATTTT. Residues: CASTPPAGGQTEDQPQHF.

The genes are TRBV10-2 and TRBJ1-3; 7 bases map to TRBD1. From germline, CDR1 is WSHSY and CDR2 SAAADI. The CDR3 loop spans 13 amino acids. V lost 6 bases and J lost 4; bases outside the gene matches: 3. The DNA of the CDR3 is TGCGCCAGCAGACAGGGGTTAGGAAACACCATATATTTT. Protein product: CASRQGLGNTIYF.

The rearrangement links TRBV10-1 to TRBJ1-5, with D possibly being TRBD1 (6 bases). CDR3 size: 13 residues. Germline V gene data show CDR1 as WNHNN and CDR2 as SYGVQD (reference sequence). Trimming left V 6 bases short and J 3 bases short, with 9 bases between. This CDR3 is CASSRDNNQPQHF. CDR3 coding DNA: TGCGCCAGCAGCCGGGACAACAATCAGCCCCAGCATTTT.

This clone was detected only a few times. The chain couples TRBV11-2 to TRBJ2-7; TRBD2 matches at 13 bases. The CDR3 has 15 amino acids. CDR1 SGHAT and CDR2 FQNNGV come from the germline V gene. V was clipped by 4 bases and J by 2 bases; unmatched bases: 2. The CDR3 DNA sequence: TGTGCCAGCAGCTATGGACTAGCGGGAGCCTACGAGCAGTACTTC. Amino acid sequence: CASSYGLAGAYEQYF.

V is TRBV28 and J is TRBJ1-5, with 7 bases fitting TRBD1. The CDR3 sequence is 15 residues long. The V and J ends lost 7 bases and 1 base, in that order; junction bases with no gene match: 7. Per the germline V gene, CDR1 is MDHEN and CDR2 is SYDVKM. The CDR3 region has the DNA TGTGCCAGCAACCCACAGGGGTTAAGCAATCAGCCCCAGCATTTT. As protein: CASNPQGLSNQPQHF. The full variable domain, in which reference TRBV28 and TRBJ1-5 provide the parts outside the CDR3, is DVKVTQSSRYLVKRTGEKVFLECVQDMDHENMFWYRQDPGLGLRLIYFSYDVKMKEKGDIPEGYSVSREKKERFSLILESASTNQTSMYLCASNPQGLSNQPQHFGDGTRLSIL.

This clone was observed a single time. The rearrangement joins TRBV4-1 to TRBJ2-1; D is possibly TRBD2 (5 bases). This CDR3 comprises 16 residues. Germline loops: CDR1 MGHRA, CDR2 YSYEKL. The ends were cut back, 1 base at V and 3 bases at J, with 13 bases in the middle. The CDR3 DNA follows: TGCGCCAGCAGCCAAGTAAGAGGGAGAGGCTACAATGAGCAGTTCTTC. Translating it yields CASSQVRGRGYNEQFF.

V is TRBV4-1 and J is TRBJ2-5; perhaps TRBD2 as D (7 bases). CDR3 size: 15 residues. The germline V gene encodes CDR1 MGHRA and CDR2 YSYEKL. Trimming removed 4 bases at V and 5 bases at J, with 17 bases between. The CDR3 sequence is CASSPLGGGGETQYF. The CDR3 nucleotides are TGCGCCAGCAGCCCACTGGGGGGGGGCGGGGAGACCCAGTACTTC.

This clone turned up a few times. The chain couples TRBV5-6 to TRBJ2-7; 9 nucleotides line up with TRBD2. J gave up 4 bases and V 3 bases, and 8 bases lay outside the gene matches. CDR1 and CDR2 from the germline V gene are SGHDT and YYEEEE. The CDR3 runs to 15 residues. The DNA for the CDR3 is TGTGCCAGCAGCTGGGGGGCGGGAGGGTGGTACGAGCAGTACTTC. Its translation is CASSWGAGGWYEQYF.

This chain links TRBV28 with TRBJ1-2, with TRBD1 identical over 8 bases. The CDR3 covers 16 residues. CDR1 MDHEN and CDR2 SYDVKM come from the germline V gene. J gave up 1 base and V 6 bases, and 10 bases lay outside the gene matches. The CDR3 protein is CASRVLSGQVNYGYTF. For the CDR3, the DNA is TGTGCCAGCAGAGTATTATCGGGACAGGTTAACTATGGCTACACCTTC.

V and J are TRBV7-3 and TRBJ1-1; 7 bases are a match to TRBD1. With 5 bases clipped from V and 5 bases from J, the junction kept 5 bases outside the gene matches. CDR1 is SGHTA and CDR2 is FQGTGA in the germline V gene. The CDR3 has 13 residues. CDR3 in amino acids: CASSAQGETEAFF. CDR3 nucleotides: TGTGCCAGCAGCGCTCAGGGGGAAACTGAAGCTTTCTTT. The full variable domain, with the rest looked up from reference TRBV7-3 and TRBJ1-1, is GAGVSQTPSNKVTEKGKYVELRCDPISGHTALYWYRQSLGQGPEFLIYFQGTGAADDSGLPNDRFFAVRPEGSVSTLKIQRTERGDSAVYLCASSAQGETEAFFGQGTRLTVV.

The chain couples TRBV30 to TRBJ1-6; D is uncertain. Deletions cut 3 bases from V and 10 bases from J, with 13 bases between. Germline V lookup: CDR1 GTSNPN, CDR2 SVGIG (reference sequence). CDR3 length equals 13 residues. CDR3 amino acids: CAWRGGRRSPLHF. CDR3 in DNA: TGTGCCTGGAGGGGAGGGCGGCGATCACCCCTCCACTTT.

V gene TRBV4-1 combines with J gene TRBJ2-1; 14 nucleotides agree with TRBD2. This CDR3 is 16 amino acids long. Germline lookup yields CDR1 MGHRA and CDR2 YSYEKL. The trim removed 3 bases at V and 7 bases at J, leaving 5 bases unmatched. The CDR3 spells CASSQPGLAGVNEQFF. The CDR3 DNA is TGCGCCAGCAGCCAGCCGGGACTAGCGGGAGTAAATGAGCAGTTCTTC.

This clone was recorded a few times. The chain has TRBV29-1 and TRBJ2-7; 8 bases are shared with TRBD2. V was pared by 6 bases and J by 3 bases, with 7 bases of the junction left unmatched. CDR3 length equals 13 residues. Looked up from germline, CDR1 is SQVTM and CDR2 is ANQGSEA. CDR3 sequence (DNA): TGCAGCGTGGCGGGACTAGTGGGCTACGAGCAGTACTTC. Protein product: CSVAGLVGYEQYF.

The chain joins TRBV10-3 to TRBJ1-2; 8 nucleotides match TRBD1. V lost 2 bases to trimming and J lost 7 bases; unmatched junction nucleotides: 6. Per the germline V gene, CDR1 is ENHRY and CDR2 is SYGVKD. CDR3 length: 14 amino acids. CDR3 in amino acids: CAISEPDRDGGYTF. The CDR3 DNA sequence: TGTGCCATCAGTGAGCCGGACAGGGACGGTGGCTACACCTTC.

The chain carries TRBV18 and TRBJ2-5; 10 nucleotides agree with TRBD1. Germline V gene sequence: CDR1 KGHSH, CDR2 LQKENI. J was trimmed by 4 bases and V by 4 bases; bases with no gene match: 6. CDR3 length: 15 amino acids. CDR3 DNA sequence: TGTGCCAGCTCACTAACGACAGGGGGCGCAGAGACCCAGTACTTC. It is translated as CASSLTTGGAETQYF.

This chain connects TRBV7-2 to TRBJ2-7; a possible D gene is TRBD2 (7 bases). Germline V CDR1 and CDR2: SGHTA, FQGNSA. This CDR3 is 15 amino acids long. Trimming took 5 bases from V and 1 from J, leaving 15 bases between them. For the CDR3, the DNA is TGTGCCAGCAGCCGACCCGGGGGGCAATCCTACGAGCAGTACTTC. It yields the protein CASSRPGGQSYEQYF.

The rearrangement uses TRBV19 and TRBJ1-4; D not certain. The CDR3 is 15 amino acids. Germline CDR1 and CDR2: LNHDA and SQIVND (reference sequence). V was cut by 6 bases and J by 8 bases, with 19 bases left in between. The CDR3 DNA is TGTGCCAGTAGCCGGGGTGCGGGAGTAGGCGAAAAACTGTTTTTT. Its protein is CASSRGAGVGEKLFF.

CDR3 sequence: CASSLRTGDSYEQYF. Written as DNA, the CDR3 is TGTGCCAGCAGTTTAAGGACAGGGGATAGCTACGAGCAGTACTTC. The V and J genes are TRBV27 and TRBJ2-7, with TRBD1 matching over 9 bases. With V trimmed by 2 bases and J by 3 bases, 5 bases remained unmatched. Germline CDR1 MNHEY, CDR2 SMNVEV (reference sequence). The CDR3 is 15 residues long.

There are a few counts of this clone. The V and J genes are TRBV6-1 and TRBJ1-3; D remains unclear. The CDR3 consists of 15 residues. Germline loops: CDR1 MNHNS, CDR2 SASEGT. Trimming stripped 3 bases from V and 1 base from J, with 10 bases between. CDR3 sequence reads: CASSDGAGSGNTIYF. CDR3 sequence (DNA): TGTGCCAGCAGTGATGGTGCGGGGTCTGGAAACACCATATATTTT.

This chain links TRBV7-2 with TRBJ2-7, with 7 positions matching TRBD2. The V gene end was trimmed by 5 bases and the J gene end by 0 bases; junction bases not matched to a gene: 7. The length of the CDR3 is 15 residues. The germline V gene has CDR1 SGHTA and CDR2 FQGNSA. The CDR3: CASSPERGRSYEQYF. The CDR3 bases are TGTGCCAGCAGCCCCGAGCGGGGACGCTCCTACGAGCAGTACTTC.